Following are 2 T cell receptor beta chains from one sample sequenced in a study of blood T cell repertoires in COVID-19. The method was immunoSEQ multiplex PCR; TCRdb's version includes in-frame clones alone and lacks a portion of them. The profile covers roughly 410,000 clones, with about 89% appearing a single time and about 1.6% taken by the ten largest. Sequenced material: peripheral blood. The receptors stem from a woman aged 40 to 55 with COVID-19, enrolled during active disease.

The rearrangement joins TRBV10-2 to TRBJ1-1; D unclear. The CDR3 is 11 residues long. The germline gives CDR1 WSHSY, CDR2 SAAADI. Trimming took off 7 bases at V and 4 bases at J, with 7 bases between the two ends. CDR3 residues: CASTGGTEAFF. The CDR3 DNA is TGCGCCAGCACTGGCGGCACTGAAGCTTTCTTT.

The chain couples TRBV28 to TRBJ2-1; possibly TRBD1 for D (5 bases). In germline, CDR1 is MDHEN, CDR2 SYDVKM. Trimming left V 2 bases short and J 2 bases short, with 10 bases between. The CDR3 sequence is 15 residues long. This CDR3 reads CASSLGLTAYNEQFF. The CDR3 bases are TGTGCCAGCAGTTTAGGGCTGACAGCCTACAATGAGCAGTTCTTC.